This T cell receptor (beta chain) derives from a study of identical twins. Broader study findings: Weaker excess twin sharing was seen among beta out-of-frame sequences. Insertion counts were lower in abundant cord blood beta clonotypes, a trend that memory repertoires did not show.

This clonotype was recorded a few times. The antigen is unknown. TCRdb processed the 5' RACE reads anew with MiXCR; each CDR3 protein has one entry. The sample consists of hundreds of thousands of distinct CDR3 sequences, about a fifth of them appearing once. Healthy Caucasians supplied all donations. Per the germline V gene, CDR1 is SGHRS and CDR2 is YFSETQ. The CDR3 is made up of 16 amino acids. Trimming cost V 2 bases and J 4 bases; bases outside gene matches: 7. These records were also assigned to another study, of yellow fever vaccine responses in identical twins. This second study says: Twin vaccine T cell responses reportedly seemed partly convergent, partly personalized.

This clonotype originated in a woman in her late teens or twenties in good health. This rearrangement joins TRBV5-1 to TRBJ2-1; TRBD2 agrees at 9 bases. Sequencing input: CD4+ T cells sorted from blood. The CDR3 is CASSFTSGQRYNEQFF. As DNA, the CDR3 is TGCGCCAGCAGCTTTACTAGCGGGCAACGATACAATGAGCAGTTCTTC.